The sequence of this TCR beta chain was determined in a study of shared clonotypes between healthy human individuals. Study-level findings and limits: The four-donor shared clonotypes exceeded non-shared clonotypes in generation probability, with non-shared ones scoring lower.

The donors were all Caucasian adults (living in Nashville, Tennessee). V was cut by 5 bases and J by 5 bases, with 7 bases left in between. The CDR3 consists of 11 residues. Germline CDR1 reads SGHNT; CDR2 reads YYREEE (reference sequence). Concerning this clone itself: Its antigen is undetermined.

In the original processing: Filtering differed for immunoSEQ, which gave only junction sequences without quality scores. Using immunoSEQ multiplex PCR, the repertoire was profiled, and TCRdb retains in-frame clones only, with some absent. V and J calls and clone size are copied from that table; D and trimming were computed from the DNA. The sample includes more than 2,000,000 clones, 80% to 95% seen only once; the top ten take 0.3% to 0.4%. The rearrangement uses TRBV5-4 and TRBJ2-5; D not certain. The sequence was obtained from a man between 18 and 29 years old in good health. Some clones in this sample may be carry-over from other donors' samples. The specimen was naive CD4+ T cells from PBMCs. Subset: CD45RA+ positively selected. CDR3 sequence reads: CASSSGETQYF. In DNA form, the CDR3 reads TGTGCCAGCAGTAGTGGGGAGACCCAGTACTTC.